Sequencing of this T cell receptor (beta chain) was carried out in a study of cytomegalovirus exposure and HLA in healthy donors. Overall study: Some 85 million unique TCRs, all from HLA-typed donors, were included in an early release of the data.

The PCR used 60 Vbeta and 13 Jbeta primers. Sequencing was performed with immunoSEQ multiplex PCR; in TCRdb, only in-frame clones are kept and a portion is missing. The top ten hold roughly 5.5% of the sample, which has 35,000 to 50,000 clones, 45% to 60% seen once. Germline assignment: CDR1 SGHRS and CDR2 YFSETQ. V lost 3 bases, J lost 3 bases, and 5 bases stayed unmatched. The CDR3 covers 14 residues. This clone was seen only a few times. The clonotype was recovered from a man aged 55 to 69 in good health and CMV-seronegative. Sequencing was performed on PBMCs. The chain is built from TRBV5-1 and TRBJ1-1; 7 positions match TRBD1. The CDR3 DNA reads as TGCGCCAGCAGCTCAAAGGGGGCCCACACTGAAGCTTTCTTT. Translating gives CASSSKGAHTEAFF. Full variable domain (rest looked up from reference TRBV5-1 and TRBJ1-1): KAGVTQTPRYLIKTRGQQVTLSCSPISGHRSVSWYQQTPGQGLQFLFEYFSETQRNKGNFPGRFSGRQFSNSRSEMNVSTLELGDSALYLCASSSKGAHTEAFFGQGTRLTVV.